This TCR beta chain was captured by sequencing in a study of CD8 T cells in ankylosing spondylitis. Study-level points and caveats: According to the report, clones linked to the disease were significantly enriched in matched synovial fluid samples taken from ankylosing spondylitis patients. Disease-associated clones were CD8+ and fairly uncommon in peripheral blood. Earlier literature documents some of the motif variants in reactive arthritis synovial fluid and blood. In ankylosing spondylitis blood, a motif of eight highly homologous TCR beta variants appeared characteristic.

Quantitative barcoded 5'-RACE was used to prepare TCR beta libraries. TCRdb re-analysed the 5' RACE reads in MiXCR, keeping a single row per CDR3 protein. The sample comprises hundreds of thousands of distinct CDR3 sequences, 15% to 20% of which are singletons, and about 42% rests with the top ten. This clonotype has more than one count but fewer than ten. What it binds is not known. Trimming stripped 7 bases from V and 1 base from J, with 11 bases between. The germline V gene has CDR1 SQVTM and CDR2 ANQGSEA. The CDR3 has 12 residues. Sequencing used blood, either unsorted or a sorted T cell fraction (not recorded which). The rearrangement joins TRBV29-1 to TRBJ2-7, with D perhaps TRBD1 (5 bases). This receptor was taken from a male donor with ankylosing spondylitis. As DNA, the CDR3 is TGCAGCGGGTTGACAGCATCCTACGAGCAGTACTTC. Its translation: CSGLTASYEQYF.